The clone carrying this T cell receptor (beta chain) was seen more than once but under ten times. Its antigen remains unidentified. This record comes from a study of CD4+ T cells in melanoma. The table came from immunoSEQ multiplex PCR; TCRdb's copy has only in-frame clones and leaves some out. The sample carries about 50,000 clones, roughly 87% recorded once. Study outcomes and limitations: Neoantigen-specific CD4+ T cells in melanoma reportedly had diverse differentiation states. A reported correlation linked neoantigen-specific CD4+ T cells to CD8+, macrophage and B cell function.

V lost 4 bases and J lost 3, with 16 bases in between. This CDR3 region has 16 residues. Germline-derived CDR1 and CDR2 are SGHRS and YFSETQ. The J gene is TRBJ2-2, the V gene TRBV5-1; D is perhaps TRBD2 (5 bases). The sample was peripheral blood. The receptor's source is a human donor with melanoma. CDR3 in amino acids: CASSPRGSAHTGELFF. The CDR3 nucleotides read TGCGCCAGCAGCCCCAGAGGTAGCGCACACACCGGGGAGCTGTTTTTT.